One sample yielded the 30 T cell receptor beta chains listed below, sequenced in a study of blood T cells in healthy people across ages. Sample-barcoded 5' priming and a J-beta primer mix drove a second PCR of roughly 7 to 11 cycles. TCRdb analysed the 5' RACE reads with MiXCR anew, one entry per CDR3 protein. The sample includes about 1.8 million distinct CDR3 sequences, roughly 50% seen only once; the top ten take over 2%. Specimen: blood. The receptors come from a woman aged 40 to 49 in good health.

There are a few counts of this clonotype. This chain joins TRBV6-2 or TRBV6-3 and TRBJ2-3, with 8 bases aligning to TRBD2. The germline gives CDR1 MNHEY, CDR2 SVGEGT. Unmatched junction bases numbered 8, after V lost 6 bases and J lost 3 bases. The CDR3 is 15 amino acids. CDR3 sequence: CASRDLGLDTDTQYF. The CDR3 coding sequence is TGTGCCAGCAGAGATTTGGGACTAGATACAGATACGCAGTATTTT.

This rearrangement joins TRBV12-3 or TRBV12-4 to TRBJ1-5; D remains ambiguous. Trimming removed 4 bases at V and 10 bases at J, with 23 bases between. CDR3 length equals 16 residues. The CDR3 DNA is TGTGCCAGCAGTTCGTCTCGGGGAGGGTTTTCCCTTCCCCAGCATTTT. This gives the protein CASSSSRGGFSLPQHF.

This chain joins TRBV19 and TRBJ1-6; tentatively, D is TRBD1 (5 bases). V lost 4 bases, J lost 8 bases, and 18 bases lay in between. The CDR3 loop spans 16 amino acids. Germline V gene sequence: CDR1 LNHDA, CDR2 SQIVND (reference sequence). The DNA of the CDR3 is TGTGCCAGTAGTAGGAAAACACAGGCGTACCATTCACCCCTCCACTTT. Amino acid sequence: CASSRKTQAYHSPLHF. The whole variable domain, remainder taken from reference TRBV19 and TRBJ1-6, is DGGITQSPKYLFRKEGQNVTLSCEQNLNHDAMYWYRQDPGQGLRLIYYSQIVNDFQKGDIAEGYSVSREKKESFPLTVTSAQKNPTAFYLCASSRKTQAYHSPLHFGNGTRLTVT.

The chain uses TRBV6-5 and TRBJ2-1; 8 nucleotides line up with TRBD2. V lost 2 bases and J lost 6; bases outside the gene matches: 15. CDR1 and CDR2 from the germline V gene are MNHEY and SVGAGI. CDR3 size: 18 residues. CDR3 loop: CASSYKGAGVFRGNEQFF. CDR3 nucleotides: TGTGCCAGCAGTTACAAGGGAGCGGGGGTCTTCCGAGGCAATGAGCAGTTCTTC.

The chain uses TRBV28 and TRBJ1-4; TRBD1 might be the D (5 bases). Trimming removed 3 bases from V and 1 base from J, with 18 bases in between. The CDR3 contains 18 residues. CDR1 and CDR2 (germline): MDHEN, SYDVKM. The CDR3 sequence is CASSFPPNSGITNEKLFF. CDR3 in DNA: TGTGCCAGCAGTTTCCCCCCCAACTCAGGGATAACTAATGAAAAACTGTTTTTT.

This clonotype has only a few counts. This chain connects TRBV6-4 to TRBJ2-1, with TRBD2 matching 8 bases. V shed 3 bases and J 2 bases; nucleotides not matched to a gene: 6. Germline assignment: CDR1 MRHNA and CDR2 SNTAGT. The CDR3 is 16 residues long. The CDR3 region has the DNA TGTGCCAGCAGTGAATCCGGCGGGGGGACCTACAATGAGCAGTTCTTC. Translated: CASSESGGGTYNEQFF.

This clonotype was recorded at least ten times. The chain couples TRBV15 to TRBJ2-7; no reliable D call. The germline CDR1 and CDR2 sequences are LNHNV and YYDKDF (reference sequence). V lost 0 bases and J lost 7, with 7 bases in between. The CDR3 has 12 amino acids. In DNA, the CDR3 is TGTGCCACCAGCAGAGATATCGATGAGCAGTACTTC. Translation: CATSRDIDEQYF.

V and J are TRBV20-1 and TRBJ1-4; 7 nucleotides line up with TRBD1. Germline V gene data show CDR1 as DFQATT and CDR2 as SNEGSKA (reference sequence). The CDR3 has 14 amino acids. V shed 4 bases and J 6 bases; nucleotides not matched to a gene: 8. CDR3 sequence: CSATDGDRDEKLFF. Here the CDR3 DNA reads TGCAGTGCTACGGACGGGGACAGAGATGAAAAACTGTTTTTT.

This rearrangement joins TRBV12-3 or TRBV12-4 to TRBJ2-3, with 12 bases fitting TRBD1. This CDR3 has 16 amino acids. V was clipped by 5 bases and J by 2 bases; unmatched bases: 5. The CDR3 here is CASSLGTGGLTDTQYF. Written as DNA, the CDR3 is TGTGCCAGCAGTCTCGGGACAGGGGGCCTCACAGATACGCAGTATTTT.

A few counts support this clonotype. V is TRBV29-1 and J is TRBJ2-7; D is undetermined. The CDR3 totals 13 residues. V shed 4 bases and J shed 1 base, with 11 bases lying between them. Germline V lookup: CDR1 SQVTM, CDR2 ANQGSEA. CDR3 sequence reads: CSVASDGSYEQYF. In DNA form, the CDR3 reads TGCAGCGTTGCAAGTGACGGATCCTACGAGCAGTACTTC.

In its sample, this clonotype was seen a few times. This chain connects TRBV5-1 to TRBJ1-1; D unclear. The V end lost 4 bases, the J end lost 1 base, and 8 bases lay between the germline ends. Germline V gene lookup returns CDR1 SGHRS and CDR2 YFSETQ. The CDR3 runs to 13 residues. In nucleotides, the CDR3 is TGCGCCAGCAGCATTAAACCGAACACTGAAGCTTTCTTT. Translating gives CASSIKPNTEAFF.

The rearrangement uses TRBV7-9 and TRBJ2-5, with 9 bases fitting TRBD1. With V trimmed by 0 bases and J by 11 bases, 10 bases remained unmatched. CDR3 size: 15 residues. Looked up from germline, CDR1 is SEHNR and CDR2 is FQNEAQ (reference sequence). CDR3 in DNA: TGTGCCAGCAGCTTAGCTGGGACAGGGAGGATTCAGCAGTACTTC. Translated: CASSLAGTGRIQQYF.

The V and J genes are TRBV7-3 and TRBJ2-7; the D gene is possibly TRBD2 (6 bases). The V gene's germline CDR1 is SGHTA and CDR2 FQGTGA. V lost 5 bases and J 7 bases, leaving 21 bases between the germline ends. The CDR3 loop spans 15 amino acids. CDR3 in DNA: TGTGCCAGCAGCCCCTCCGGGGCTCGGGAGAATGAGCAGTACTTC. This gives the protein CASSPSGARENEQYF.

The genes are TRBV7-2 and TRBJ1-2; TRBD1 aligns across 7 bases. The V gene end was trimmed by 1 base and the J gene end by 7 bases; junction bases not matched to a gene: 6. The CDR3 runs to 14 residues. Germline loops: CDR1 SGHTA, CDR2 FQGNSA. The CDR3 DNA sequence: TGTGCCAGCAGCTTAGGGGAGGGGGCGCGTGGCTACACCTTC. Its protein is CASSLGEGARGYTF.

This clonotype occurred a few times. The CDR3 here is CASSHPFWAGARHEQYF. The CDR3 DNA is TGCGCCAGCAGCCATCCCTTCTGGGCAGGAGCCCGCCACGAGCAGTACTTC. The chain recombines TRBV4-3 with TRBJ2-7, with no clear D. The germline CDR1 and CDR2 sequences are LGHNA and YSLEER. This CDR3 comprises 17 residues. Trimming shortened V by 3 bases and J by 5 bases, and 23 bases separated the two germline ends.

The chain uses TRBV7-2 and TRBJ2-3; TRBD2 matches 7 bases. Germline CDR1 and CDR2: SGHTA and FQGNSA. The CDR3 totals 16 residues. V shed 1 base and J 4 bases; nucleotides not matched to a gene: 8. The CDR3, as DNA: TGTGCCAGCAGCTTAGGTCGGGGGGTTAGTGCAGATACGCAGTATTTT. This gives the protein CASSLGRGVSADTQYF.

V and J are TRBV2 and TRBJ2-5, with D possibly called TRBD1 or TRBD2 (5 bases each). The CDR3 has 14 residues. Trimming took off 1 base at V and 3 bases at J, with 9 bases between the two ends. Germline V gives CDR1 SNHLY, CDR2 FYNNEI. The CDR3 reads CASSEGGVEETQYF. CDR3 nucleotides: TGTGCCAGCAGTGAAGGAGGGGTTGAAGAGACCCAGTACTTC. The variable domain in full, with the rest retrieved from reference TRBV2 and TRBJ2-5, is EPEVTQTPSHQVTQMGQEVILRCVPISNHLYFYWYRQILGQKVEFLVSFYNNEISEKSEIFDDQFSVERPDGSNFTLKIRSTKLEDSAMYFCASSEGGVEETQYFGPGTRLLVL.

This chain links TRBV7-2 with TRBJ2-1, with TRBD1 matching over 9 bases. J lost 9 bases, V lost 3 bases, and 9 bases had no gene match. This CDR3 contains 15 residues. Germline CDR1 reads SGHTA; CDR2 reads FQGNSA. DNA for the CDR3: TGTGCCAGCAGCTTTCGGGACAGGGAATATGTTGAGCAGTTCTTC. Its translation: CASSFRDREYVEQFF.

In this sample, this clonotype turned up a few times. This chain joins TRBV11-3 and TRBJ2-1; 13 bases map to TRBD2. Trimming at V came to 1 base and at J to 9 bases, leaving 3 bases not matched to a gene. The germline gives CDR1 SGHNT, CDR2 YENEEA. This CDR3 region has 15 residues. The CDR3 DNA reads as TGTGCCAGCAGCTTAGGGGGACTAGCGGGGTCTGAGCAGTTCTTC. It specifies CASSLGGLAGSEQFF. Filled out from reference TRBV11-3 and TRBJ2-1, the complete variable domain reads EAGVVQSPRYKIIEKKQPVAFWCNPISGHNTLYWYLQNLGQGPELLIRYENEEAVDDSQLPKDRFSAERLKGVDSTLKIQPAELGDSAVYLCASSLGGLAGSEQFFGPGTRLTVL.

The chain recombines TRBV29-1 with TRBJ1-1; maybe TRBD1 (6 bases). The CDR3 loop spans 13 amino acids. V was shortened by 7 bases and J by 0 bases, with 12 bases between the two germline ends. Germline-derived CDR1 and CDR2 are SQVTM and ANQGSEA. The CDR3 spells CSAVQGLNTEAFF. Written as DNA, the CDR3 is TGCAGCGCCGTGCAGGGGCTGAACACTGAAGCTTTCTTT.

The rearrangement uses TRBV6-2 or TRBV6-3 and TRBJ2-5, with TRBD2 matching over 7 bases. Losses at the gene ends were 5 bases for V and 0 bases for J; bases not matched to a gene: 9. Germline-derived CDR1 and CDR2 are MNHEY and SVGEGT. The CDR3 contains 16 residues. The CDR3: CASSKGAGVNQETQYF. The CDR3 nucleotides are TGTGCCAGCAGTAAGGGTGCGGGGGTAAACCAAGAGACCCAGTACTTC.

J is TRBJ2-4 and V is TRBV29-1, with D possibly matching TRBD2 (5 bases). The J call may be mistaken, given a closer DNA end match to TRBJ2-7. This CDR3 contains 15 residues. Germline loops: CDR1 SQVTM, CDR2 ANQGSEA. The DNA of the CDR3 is TGCAGCGTTGACTCCCTCCGAGTGGCGGGCGACGAGCAGTACTTC. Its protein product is CSVDSLRVAGDEQYF.

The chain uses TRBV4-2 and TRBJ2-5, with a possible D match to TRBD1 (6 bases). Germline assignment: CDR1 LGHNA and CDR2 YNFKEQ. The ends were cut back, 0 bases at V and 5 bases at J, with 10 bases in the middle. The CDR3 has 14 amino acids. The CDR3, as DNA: TGTGCCAGCAGCCAAGAAGGGGGAGAGGAGACCCAGTACTTC. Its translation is CASSQEGGEETQYF.

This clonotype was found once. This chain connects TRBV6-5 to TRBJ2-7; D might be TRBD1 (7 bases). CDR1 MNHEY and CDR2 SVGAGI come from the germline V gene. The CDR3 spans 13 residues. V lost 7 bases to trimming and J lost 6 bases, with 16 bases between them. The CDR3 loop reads CASTRQGGGEQYF. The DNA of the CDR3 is TGTGCCAGCACCAGACAGGGAGGTGGCGAGCAGTACTTC.

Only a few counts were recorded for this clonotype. DNA for the CDR3: TGTGCCAGCAGCCCGTCCTTGGGCTACACCTTC. Protein sequence: CASSPSLGYTF. J is TRBJ1-2 and V is TRBV6-6; D is undetermined. This CDR3 is 11 amino acids long. CDR1 is MNHNY and CDR2 is SVGAGI in the germline V gene (reference sequence). V gave up 6 bases and J gave up 8 bases, with 10 bases separating them.

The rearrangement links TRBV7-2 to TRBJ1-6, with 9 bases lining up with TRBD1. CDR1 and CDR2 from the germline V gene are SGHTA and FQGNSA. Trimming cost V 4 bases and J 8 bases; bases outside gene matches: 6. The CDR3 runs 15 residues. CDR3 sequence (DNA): TGTGCCAGCAGCTCCAACAGGGGGCTGGATTCACCCCTCCACTTT. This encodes CASSSNRGLDSPLHF.

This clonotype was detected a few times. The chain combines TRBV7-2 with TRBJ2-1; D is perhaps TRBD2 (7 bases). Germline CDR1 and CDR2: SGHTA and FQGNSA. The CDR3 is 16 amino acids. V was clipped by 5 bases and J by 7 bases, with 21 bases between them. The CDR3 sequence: CASSPTRGGGRNEQFF. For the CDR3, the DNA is TGTGCCAGCAGCCCTACAAGGGGGGGGGGCCGGAATGAGCAGTTCTTC.

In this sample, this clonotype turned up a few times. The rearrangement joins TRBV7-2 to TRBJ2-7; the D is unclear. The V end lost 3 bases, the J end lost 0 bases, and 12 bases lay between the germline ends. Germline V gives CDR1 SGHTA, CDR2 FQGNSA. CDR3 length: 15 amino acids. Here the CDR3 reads CASSFGGPLSYEQYF. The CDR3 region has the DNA TGTGCCAGCAGCTTCGGCGGCCCACTCTCCTACGAGCAGTACTTC.

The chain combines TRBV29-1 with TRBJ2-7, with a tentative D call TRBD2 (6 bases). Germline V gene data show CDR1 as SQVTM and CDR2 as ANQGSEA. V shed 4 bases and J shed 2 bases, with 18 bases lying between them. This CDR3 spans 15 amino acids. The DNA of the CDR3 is TGCAGCGTTGCCCTGCCGGGACTGCAACCCTACGAGCAGTACTTC. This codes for CSVALPGLQPYEQYF.

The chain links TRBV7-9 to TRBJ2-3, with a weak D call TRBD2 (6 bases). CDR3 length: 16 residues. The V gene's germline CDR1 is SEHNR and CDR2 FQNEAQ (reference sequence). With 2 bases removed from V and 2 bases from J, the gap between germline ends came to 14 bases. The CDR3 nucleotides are TGTGCCAGCAGCTTACGGGTGGGGGGTTTCACAGATACGCAGTATTTT. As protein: CASSLRVGGFTDTQYF.